The 2 T cell receptor beta chains below were found in one sample sequenced in a study of shared clonotypes between healthy human individuals. Repertoires were generated with immunoSEQ multiplex PCR, while TCRdb's copy carries only in-frame clones and drops some. The table lists a few million clones, approximately 94% of them singletons, with about 0.13% in the top ten. The specimen was naive CD4+ T cells sorted from blood. Noted subset: CD45RA+ positively selected. The receptors here all came from a young man in good health.

This chain uses TRBV6-5 with TRBJ1-5; D call uncertain. The CDR3 is 15 amino acids. CDR1 is MNHEY, CDR2 SVGAGI, per germline. Deletions cut 0 bases from V and 0 bases from J, with 6 bases between. The CDR3 DNA follows: TGTGCCAGCAGTTACTCGCAAACTAGCAATCAGCCCCAGCATTTT. Protein sequence: CASSYSQTSNQPQHF.

This clone was picked up one time. This chain links TRBV6-5 with TRBJ2-5; TRBD2 matches at 7 bases. The V gene end was trimmed by 2 bases and the J gene end by 5 bases; junction bases not matched to a gene: 8. The length of the CDR3 is 15 residues. CDR1 is MNHEY and CDR2 is SVGAGI in the germline V gene. Here the CDR3 reads CASSYTSSGSETQYF. The CDR3 region has the DNA TGTGCCAGCAGTTACACGTCTAGCGGAAGTGAGACCCAGTACTTC.